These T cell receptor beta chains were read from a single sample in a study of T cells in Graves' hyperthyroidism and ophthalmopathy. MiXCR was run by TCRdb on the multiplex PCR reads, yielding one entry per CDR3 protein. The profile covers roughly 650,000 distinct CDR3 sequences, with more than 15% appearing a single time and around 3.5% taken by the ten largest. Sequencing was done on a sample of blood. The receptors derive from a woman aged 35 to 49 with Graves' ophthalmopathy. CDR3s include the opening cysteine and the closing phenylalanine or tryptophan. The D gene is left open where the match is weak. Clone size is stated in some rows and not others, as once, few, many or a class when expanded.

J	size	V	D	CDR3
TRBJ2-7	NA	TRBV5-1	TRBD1	CASSLTGEGNEQYF
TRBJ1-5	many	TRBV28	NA	CASSSSGLGQPQHF
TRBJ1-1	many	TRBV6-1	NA	CASSEYRDTEAFF
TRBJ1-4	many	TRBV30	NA	CAWSVRGAGEKLFF
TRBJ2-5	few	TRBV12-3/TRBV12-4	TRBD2	CASSFRTSGAREAQYF
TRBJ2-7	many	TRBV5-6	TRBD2	CASSAGLAGEVYEQYF
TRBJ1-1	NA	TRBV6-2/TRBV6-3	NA	CASSYTAWGRNTEAFF
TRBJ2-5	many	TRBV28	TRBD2	CASSPRQGVTLAGVGETQYF
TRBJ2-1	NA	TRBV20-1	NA	CSARDRLFVAYNEQFF
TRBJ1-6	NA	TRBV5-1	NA	CASSLAPNNYNSPLHF
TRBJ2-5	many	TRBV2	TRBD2	CASSVPLAGGTSETQYF
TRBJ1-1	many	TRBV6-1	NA	CASSPDTPGLLNTEAFF